This T cell receptor (beta chain) stems from a study of cytomegalovirus exposure and HLA in healthy donors. The donors formed part of the approximately 120-subject validation cohort, distinct from the roughly 730-subject first cohort. Whole-study results and caveats: Researchers counted roughly 150 TCR beta chains as cytomegalovirus-associated. Using the classifier, cytomegalovirus status was reportedly diagnosed with high specificity and sensitivity. The CMV antigen specificity of three CMV-associated chains was confirmed through in vitro analysis.

The table came from immunoSEQ multiplex PCR; TCRdb's copy has only in-frame clones and leaves some out. The sample holds tens of thousands of clones; 95% to 98% are singletons and the top ten take roughly 1.5%. CDR3 length: 13 amino acids. In germline, CDR1 is LNHDA, CDR2 SQIVND (reference sequence). The V and J ends lost 8 bases and 8 bases respectively, with 15 bases between them. A word on this clone: The antigen remains undetermined.

The sequence was collected from a woman under 30 in good health and CMV-seropositive. The chain has TRBV19 and TRBJ1-4; tentatively, D is TRBD1 (5 bases). Sequenced input: PBMCs. The DNA of the CDR3 is TGTGCCAGTGGTGGCAGGGTTGGAGAAAAACTGTTTTTT. Its translation: CASGGRVGEKLFF.